The clone carrying this T cell receptor beta chain has at least ten counts. It was RNA transcripts that yielded the amplified TCR beta CDR3 regions. The HTBI primer set was used in a first-round RT-PCR of the TCR CDR3. TCRdb itself ran the multiplex PCR reads through MiXCR, one entry per CDR3 protein. The sample consists of 650,000 to 700,000 distinct CDR3 sequences, 15% to 20% of them appearing once. The data derive from a study of T cells in Graves' hyperthyroidism and ophthalmopathy. The CDR3 length is 16 residues. CDR1 is ENHRY and CDR2 is SYGVKD in the germline V gene. V lost 8 bases, J lost 0 bases, and 13 bases stayed unmatched.

The TCR comes from a man between 45 and 60 years old with Graves' hyperthyroidism. This rearrangement joins TRBV10-3 to TRBJ2-7; TRBD2 matches at 7 bases. Sequencing was done on a sample of blood. CDR3 sequence: CAIHPGGLGDSYEQYF. The CDR3 region has the DNA TGTGCCATCCATCCGGGGGGTCTTGGGGACTCCTACGAGCAGTACTTC.